This is a list of T cell receptor beta chains from one sample in a study of shared clonotypes between healthy human individuals. Repertoires were generated with immunoSEQ multiplex PCR, while TCRdb's copy carries only in-frame clones and drops some. The sample lists about 2.5 million clones, approximately 90% seen once, with 0.37% in the top ten. The sample taken for sequencing was naive CD4+ T cells from PBMCs. Receptors originate from a man aged 18 to 29 in good health. Some clones in this sample may be carry-over from other donors' samples. Both conserved end residues are part of each CDR3. D genes are given only for firm matches. Size tells how often a clone was seen (once, few, many) or the class of an expanded clone, and some rows leave it out.

TRBV4-2,NA,TRBJ2-3,NA,CASSPEGGGASPSTDTQYF,TGTGCCAGCAGCCCCGAGGGGGGGGGCGCATCTCCGAGCACAGATACGCAGTATTTT
TRBV15,few,TRBJ2-2,TRBD1,CATSERTGPTGELFF,TGTGCCACCTCTGAAAGGACAGGACCCACCGGGGAGCTGTTTTTT
TRBV7-9,NA,TRBJ2-7,NA,CASSFGFSYEQYF,TGTGCCAGCAGCTTTGGGTTCTCCTACGAGCAGTACTTC
TRBV7-2,NA,TRBJ2-3,NA,CASSPPSARRTDTQYF,TGTGCCAGCAGCCCCCCCTCGGCGCGGCGCACAGATACGCAGTATTTT
TRBV7-7,NA,TRBJ2-5,NA,CASSPIVVGETQYF,TGTGCCAGCAGCCCGATCGTGGTCGGGGAGACCCAGTACTTC
TRBV28,NA,TRBJ2-2,TRBD2,CASSSGLGVGELFF,TGTGCCAGCAGTTCGGGACTAGGCGTTGGGGAGCTGTTTTTT
TRBV18,NA,TRBJ1-2,TRBD1,CASSLGTGELYTF,TGTGCCAGCTCACTAGGGACAGGAGAACTCTACACCTTC
TRBV7-9,NA,TRBJ2-7,TRBD2,CASSLLLAGLYEQYF,TGTGCCAGCAGCCTACTACTAGCGGGCCTCTACGAGCAGTACTTC
TRBV9,NA,TRBJ1-3,NA,CASSPATHSGNTIYF,TGTGCCAGCAGCCCCGCCACCCACTCTGGAAACACCATATATTTT
TRBV5-4,once,TRBJ2-2,TRBD2,CASSRGLGRFGTGELFF,TGTGCCAGCAGCCGGGGACTAGGCCGCTTTGGGACCGGGGAGCTGTTTTTT
TRBV21-1,NA,TRBJ1-1,NA,CASSGGSKVGTEAFF,TGTGCCAGCAGCGGGGGCTCCAAGGTCGGCACTGAAGCTTTCTTT
TRBV18,NA,TRBJ1-1,NA,CASSPPLALNTEAFF,TGTGCCAGCTCACCGCCGCTTGCTCTGAACACTGAAGCTTTCTTT
TRBV10-2,NA,TRBJ2-3,TRBD1,CASSESWKGAGSTDTQYF,TGCGCCAGCAGTGAGTCTTGGAAGGGGGCGGGTAGCACAGATACGCAGTATTTT
TRBV5-1,NA,TRBJ2-1,TRBD2,CASSGLAGVLDEQFF,TGCGCCAGCAGCGGACTAGCGGGAGTCCTGGATGAGCAGTTCTTC
TRBV10-2,NA,TRBJ2-7,TRBD2,CASKTGRGAYEQYF,TGCGCCAGCAAGACCGGACGGGGGGCCTACGAGCAGTACTTC
TRBV2,NA,TRBJ1-1,NA,CASRTPFRVGGTEAFF,TGTGCCAGCAGAACGCCATTCAGGGTCGGGGGCACTGAAGCTTTCTTT
TRBV28,NA,TRBJ2-6,NA,CAIPGPSGANVLTF,TGTGCCATCCCGGGCCCCTCTGGGGCCAACGTCCTGACTTTC
TRBV4-1,NA,TRBJ2-1,NA,CASSQGSASGGLSSYNEQFF,TGCGCCAGCAGCCAAGGCTCCGCGTCCGGAGGATTGAGCTCCTACAATGAGCAGTTCTTC
TRBV28,NA,TRBJ1-5,NA,CASSLGRHYSNQPQHF,TGTGCCAGCAGTTTGGGGAGGCATTATAGCAATCAGCCCCAGCATTTT
TRBV15,NA,TRBJ1-5,NA,CATSRGGRKGSQPQHF,TGTGCCACCAGCAGAGGGGGACGCAAGGGCAGTCAGCCCCAGCATTTT
TRBV25-1,NA,TRBJ2-3,NA,CASSGGRADTQYF,TGTGCCAGCAGTGGTGGGAGAGCAGATACGCAGTATTTT
TRBV19,NA,TRBJ2-2,NA,CASSKSTGELFF,TGTGCCAGTAGTAAGAGCACCGGGGAGCTGTTTTTT
TRBV28,NA,TRBJ1-4,NA,CASSTIRHQFNEKLFF,TGTGCCAGCAGTACGATACGACACCAATTTAATGAAAAACTGTTTTTT
TRBV27,NA,TRBJ1-2,TRBD1,CASSAQGAGGYTF,TGTGCCAGCAGTGCGCAGGGGGCTGGAGGCTACACCTTC
TRBV6-5,once,TRBJ2-7,TRBD2,CASSSGTSGLYEQYF,TGTGCCAGCAGTTCCGGGACTAGCGGGCTCTACGAGCAGTACTTC
TRBV4-2,NA,TRBJ2-1,TRBD2,CASSQRPRTSGYNEQFF,TGTGCCAGCAGCCAACGACCGCGGACTAGCGGTTACAATGAGCAGTTCTTC
TRBV9,NA,TRBJ2-2,NA,CASSGKTGGPNTGELFF,TGTGCCAGCAGCGGCAAAACCGGGGGCCCTAACACCGGGGAGCTGTTTTTT
TRBV28,NA,TRBJ1-4,NA,CASSSHRESATNEKLFF,TGTGCCAGCAGCTCCCACCGAGAAAGTGCAACTAATGAAAAACTGTTTTTT
TRBV9,NA,TRBJ1-2,NA,CASSVAMDPDQGEGGYTF,TGTGCCAGCAGCGTAGCCATGGATCCGGACCAGGGTGAGGGCGGCTACACCTTC
TRBV7-2,few,TRBJ1-5,NA,CASSLGGTAPHF,TGTGCCAGCAGCTTAGGAGGGACCGCTCCCCATTTT
TRBV6-5,NA,TRBJ2-3,NA,CASNSRYAPTDTQYF,TGTGCCAGCAATTCGAGATATGCCCCCACAGATACGCAGTATTTT
TRBV28,NA,TRBJ2-7,NA,CASSSGTSYEQYF,TGTGCCAGCAGTTCCGGGACCAGCTACGAGCAGTACTTC
TRBV9,NA,TRBJ2-3,NA,CASSVARDTDTQYF,TGTGCCAGCAGCGTAGCCAGGGACACAGATACGCAGTATTTT
TRBV6-4,NA,TRBJ1-4,TRBD1,CANPGQGTEKLFF,TGTGCCAATCCCGGACAGGGTACTGAAAAACTGTTTTTT
TRBV4-1,NA,TRBJ1-1,TRBD1,CASSQGASGTGEAFF,TGCGCCAGCAGCCAAGGTGCGTCCGGGACAGGGGAAGCTTTCTTT
TRBV4-1,NA,TRBJ2-4,NA,CASSQEGRFIQYF,TGCGCCAGCAGCCAAGAGGGACGGTTTATTCAGTACTTC
TRBV6-1,NA,TRBJ1-2,TRBD1,CASSETGRGYTF,TGTGCCAGCAGTGAGACAGGGCGCGGCTACACCTTC
TRBV5-6,NA,TRBJ2-5,NA,CASSLDLQETQYF,TGTGCCAGCAGCTTGGACCTACAAGAGACCCAGTACTTC
TRBV5-1,NA,TRBJ2-3,NA,CASSYNSDTQYF,TGCGCCAGCAGCTATAATTCAGATACGCAGTATTTT
TRBV30,NA,TRBJ1-2,TRBD1,CACSQGAYGYTF,TGTGCCTGTTCCCAGGGGGCCTATGGCTACACCTTC
TRBV5-1,NA,TRBJ1-2,NA,CASNKEGYGYTF,TGCGCCAGCAACAAGGAGGGGTATGGCTACACCTTC
TRBV9,once,TRBJ2-5,TRBD1,CASSVTGVSATQYF,TGTGCCAGCAGCGTTACAGGGGTCTCGGCGACCCAGTACTTC
TRBV28,few,TRBJ1-4,NA,CASSPGQFREKLFF,TGTGCCAGCAGTCCCGGACAGTTTAGGGAAAAACTGTTTTTT
TRBV4-1,NA,TRBJ1-4,TRBD1,CASSQVWGTGGEKLFF,TGCGCCAGCAGCCAAGTTTGGGGGACAGGGGGAGAAAAACTGTTTTTT
TRBV5-1,NA,TRBJ2-7,TRBD2,CASSQIAGGPYEQYF,TGCGCCAGCAGCCAGATAGCGGGAGGGCCCTACGAGCAGTACTTC
TRBV5-1,NA,TRBJ1-3,TRBD1,CASSPLTGGNGNTIYF,TGCGCCAGCAGCCCCCTTACAGGGGGCAACGGAAACACCATATATTTT